The clone carrying this T cell receptor beta chain was counted many times. The data are from a study of T-cell reconstitution after alpha-beta-depleted transplantation in children. For TCRbeta, the library was prepared with unique molecular identifiers. MiXCR, run by TCRdb on the PCR reads, gives a single entry per CDR3 protein. This sample has hundreds of thousands of distinct CDR3 sequences; about 9.5% occur once, and the top ten carry roughly 7.1%. CDR3 size: 13 residues. CDR1 is SQVTM, CDR2 ANQGSEA, per germline. Unmatched junction bases numbered 5, after V lost 6 bases and J lost 1 base. The receptor's source is a boy in the first two years of life with acute myeloid leukemia, due to receive a stem cell transplant. The sample consisted of PBMCs, taken before TCRalphabeta/CD19-depleted stem cell transplant. This chain uses TRBV29-1 with TRBJ2-7; 8 nucleotides align to TRBD2. The CDR3 DNA is TGCAGCGTAACCGGGACTAGTTCCTACGAGCAGTACTTC. Translated, it gives CSVTGTSSYEQYF.